Below are 8 T cell receptor beta chains sequenced from a single sample in a study of T cell changes during pregnancy in multiple sclerosis. Using immunoSEQ multiplex PCR, the repertoire was profiled, and TCRdb retains in-frame clones only, with some absent. The top ten clones hold roughly 0.7% of a sample with 20,000 to 25,000 clones, approximately 90% of them seen once. This specimen was CD4+ T cells from peripheral blood mononuclear cells, taken in the third trimester of pregnancy. The receptors shown here come from a female donor with multiple sclerosis, enrolled in a pregnancy study.

This sequence joins TRBV19 and TRBJ2-5, with D perhaps matching TRBD2 (6 bases). The CDR3 consists of 15 residues. The V gene's germline CDR1 is LNHDA and CDR2 SQIVND (reference sequence). The V and J ends lost 3 bases and 4 bases respectively, with 15 bases between them. The CDR3 sequence: CASSIGPGGTETQYF. As DNA, the CDR3 is TGTGCCAGTAGTATCGGCCCCGGGGGTACAGAGACCCAGTACTTC.

This chain joins TRBV7-2 and TRBJ2-2, with D possibly being TRBD2 (7 bases). The CDR3 loop spans 15 amino acids. V lost 7 bases to trimming and J lost 8 bases, with 20 bases between them. The germline V gene has CDR1 SGHTA and CDR2 FQGNSA. CDR3 amino acids: CASMVRGAGSGELFF. The CDR3 region has the DNA TGTGCCAGCATGGTTCGGGGGGCGGGTTCGGGGGAGCTGTTTTTT.

In this sample, this clone turned up a few times. The chain uses TRBV30 and TRBJ2-5; possibly TRBD2 for D (6 bases). Trimming stripped 0 bases from V and 5 bases from J, with 10 bases between. The CDR3 contains 13 residues. Germline V lookup: CDR1 GTSNPN, CDR2 SVGIG (reference sequence). The CDR3 DNA sequence: TGTGCCTGGAGTGTAGTAGGGAGGGAGACCCAGTACTTC. This codes for CAWSVVGRETQYF.

The chain couples TRBV11-2 to TRBJ1-1; D remains ambiguous. The CDR3 length is 13 residues. The V gene lost 3 bases and the J gene lost 4 bases, with 9 bases spanning the gap. CDR1 is SGHAT, CDR2 FQNNGV, per germline. The CDR3 here is CASSFIGSTEAFF. The CDR3 DNA sequence: TGTGCCAGCAGCTTTATAGGGAGCACTGAAGCTTTCTTT.

This rearrangement joins TRBV18 to TRBJ2-7; D not certain. Trimming stripped 3 bases from V and 5 bases from J, with 8 bases between. This CDR3 contains 12 residues. Looked up from germline, CDR1 is KGHSH and CDR2 is LQKENI. CDR3 region: CASSPSSDEQYF. CDR3 in DNA: TGTGCCAGCTCACCTAGTTCGGACGAGCAGTACTTC.

The chain employs TRBV5-1 and TRBJ2-1; D perhaps matches TRBD1 (7 bases). V dropped 0 bases and J dropped 4 bases, with 11 bases sitting between them. From germline, CDR1 is SGHRS and CDR2 YFSETQ. The CDR3 spans 15 residues. CDR3 sequence reads: CASSLVAGQYNEQFF. CDR3 DNA sequence: TGCGCCAGCAGCTTGGTGGCGGGACAGTACAATGAGCAGTTCTTC.

The chain couples TRBV21-1 to TRBJ2-1; the table calls TRBD1, which could not be checked here. TRBV21-1 constitutes a pseudogene. The CDR3 totals 18 residues. The CDR3 reads CASSKDNLGTGVYNEQFF. The CDR3 DNA is TGTGCCAGCAGCAAAGATAACTTAGGGACAGGGGTTTACAATGAGCAGTTCTTC.

The chain joins TRBV30 to TRBJ1-5; D ambiguous. Deletions cut 0 bases from V and 5 bases from J, with 8 bases between. The CDR3 loop spans 13 amino acids. Per the germline V gene, CDR1 is GTSNPN and CDR2 is SVGIG (reference sequence). In DNA form, the CDR3 reads TGTGCCTGGAGTGTACGAGGTGATCAGCCCCAGCATTTT. Translation: CAWSVRGDQPQHF.